The clone carrying this TCR beta chain occurred a few times. Its antigen is undetermined. Using its own MiXCR run on the 5' RACE reads, TCRdb lists one record per CDR3 protein. Of 400,000 to 500,000 distinct CDR3 sequences in the sample, more than 13% were seen once. These data originate in a study of identical twins. Notes on the study in general: The more abundant beta clonotypes in cord blood had fewer insertions, and memory repertoires did not show this.

This same sample was also part of a study on yellow fever vaccine responses in identical twins.

The sequence came from a woman aged 18-29 years in good health. The sample comprised CD4+ T cells sorted from blood.

Here the CDR3 reads CAISEIQITYNEQFF. CDR3 sequence (DNA): TGTGCCATCAGTGAGATACAGATTACCTACAATGAGCAGTTCTTC. The genes are TRBV10-3 and TRBJ2-1; D ambiguous. The CDR3 extends over 15 amino acids. Germline loops: CDR1 ENHRY, CDR2 SYGVKD. V lost 2 bases, J lost 2 bases, and 10 bases lay in between.